The 18 T cell receptor beta chains below all came from one sample that was sequenced in a study of CD8 T cells in ankylosing spondylitis. TCRdb re-analysed the 5' RACE reads in MiXCR, keeping a single row per CDR3 protein. The data show roughly 230,000 distinct CDR3 sequences, roughly a tenth seen once. Sequenced: blood, either unsorted or a sorted T cell fraction (not recorded which). The receptors derive from a male donor with ankylosing spondylitis or in good health (not recorded which).

In this sample, this clonotype turned up many times. The chain recombines TRBV25-1 with TRBJ2-7, with TRBD1 identical over 8 bases. The CDR3 has 14 residues. V shed 6 bases and J 6 bases; nucleotides not matched to a gene: 10. CDR1 and CDR2 (germline): MGHDK, SYGVNS. The CDR3 region is CASRGDRLSVEQYF. In DNA form, the CDR3 reads TGTGCCAGCAGAGGGGACAGGTTAAGTGTCGAGCAGTACTTC.

At least ten counts were recorded for this clonotype. This chain's CDR3 is CASSLAARSGDQFF. CDR3 DNA sequence: TGTGCCAGCAGCTTAGCGGCTCGCAGCGGTGATCAGTTCTTC. The rearrangement joins TRBV7-9 to TRBJ2-1; D may be TRBD2 (5 bases). The CDR3 spans 14 residues. CDR1 SEHNR and CDR2 FQNEAQ come from the germline V gene (reference sequence). Trimming shortened V by 0 bases and J by 13 bases, and 16 bases separated the two germline ends.

The V gene is TRBV12-3 or TRBV12-4, the J gene TRBJ2-1, with 8 bases fitting TRBD2. J lost 7 bases, V lost 5 bases, and 22 bases had no gene match. CDR3 length: 19 amino acids. CDR3 region: CASSLTMRGLAGRSNEQFF. DNA of the CDR3: TGTGCCAGCAGTCTAACAATGCGGGGCCTAGCGGGCCGGAGTAATGAGCAGTTCTTC.

This clonotype was observed at least ten times. This chain uses TRBV4-1 with TRBJ2-7, with a possible D match to TRBD2 (5 bases). Trimming shortened V by 1 base and J by 2 bases, and 9 bases separated the two germline ends. The CDR3 sequence is 14 residues long. Germline CDR1 is MGHRA and CDR2 is YSYEKL. CDR3 DNA: TGCGCCAGCAGCCAAGGGACTGCAGCCTACGAGCAGTACTTC. Encoded protein: CASSQGTAAYEQYF.

This clonotype was found many times. The chain uses TRBV4-2 and TRBJ2-2; D unresolved. Trimming removed 1 base from V and 0 bases from J, with 12 bases in between. The CDR3 totals 17 residues. CDR1 and CDR2 (germline): LGHNA, YNFKEQ. CDR3 nucleotide sequence: TGTGCCAGCAGCCAAGCTTGGACCCCCGCGAACACCGGGGAGCTGTTTTTT. Translated, it gives CASSQAWTPANTGELFF.

The chain links TRBV19 to TRBJ1-5; TRBD1 is a possible D gene (6 bases). V was clipped by 5 bases and J by 4 bases, with 12 bases between them. In germline, CDR1 is LNHDA, CDR2 SQIVND (reference sequence). The CDR3 spans 14 residues. CDR3 region: CASSLGTPNQPQHF. Here the CDR3 DNA reads TGTGCCAGTAGTCTAGGGACACCAAATCAGCCCCAGCATTTT.

This clonotype was seen ten or more times. This chain links TRBV12-3 or TRBV12-4 with TRBJ1-1; D is unresolved. Trimming removed 3 bases from V and 5 bases from J, with 4 bases in between. CDR3 length equals 11 residues. CDR3 amino acids: CASSLSTEAFF. In DNA form, the CDR3 reads TGTGCCAGCAGTTTGAGTACTGAAGCTTTCTTT.

The rearrangement links TRBV12-3 or TRBV12-4 to TRBJ1-1; D unclear. Trimming shortened V by 1 base and J by 11 bases, and 17 bases separated the two germline ends. The CDR3 length is 14 residues. CDR3 bases: TGTGCCAGCAGTTTAGGTTACATGGGGAATACGGCTTTCTTT. Translating gives CASSLGYMGNTAFF.

This clonotype was observed at least ten times. The CDR3 nucleotides are TGTGCCAGCAGTGAATGGGGCGGAAACACCATATATTTT. Its protein is CASSEWGGNTIYF. The genes are TRBV2 and TRBJ1-3, with D tentatively TRBD1 (5 bases). This CDR3 contains 13 residues. Looked up from germline, CDR1 is SNHLY and CDR2 is FYNNEI. Trimming left V 2 bases short and J 4 bases short, with 6 bases between.

A few counts support this clonotype. This chain joins TRBV9 and TRBJ2-1; 11 nucleotides align to TRBD2. Per germline, CDR1 SGDLS and CDR2 YYNGEE. This CDR3 region has 17 residues. With V trimmed by 0 bases and J by 6 bases, 8 bases remained unmatched. For the CDR3, the DNA is TGTGCCAGCAGCGTAGTTTCATTAGCGGGGGGGCGCAATGAGCAGTTCTTC. Its translation: CASSVVSLAGGRNEQFF.

This clonotype was counted many times. The chain carries TRBV25-1 and TRBJ2-7; tentatively, D is TRBD1 (5 bases). The CDR3 is 14 amino acids. The germline V and J ends were trimmed by 7 bases and 5 bases, with 18 bases remaining between them. The germline gives CDR1 MGHDK, CDR2 SYGVNS. The CDR3, as DNA: TGTGCCAGCATTAAAACAAGGGGAAGCCACGAGCAGTACTTC. As protein: CASIKTRGSHEQYF.

V usage is TRBV12-3 or TRBV12-4 and J usage is TRBJ1-5; a weak D match, TRBD1 (6 bases). The CDR3 length is 16 residues. Trimming took 2 bases from V and 7 from J, leaving 18 bases between them. CDR3 nucleotides: TGTGCCAGCAGTTTACTCTGGACAGCTTCCTGGCAGCCCCAGCATTTT. Translation: CASSLLWTASWQPQHF.

This clonotype was observed a handful of times. This sequence joins TRBV18 and TRBJ1-1; D call uncertain. CDR1 is KGHSH and CDR2 is LQKENI in the germline V gene. This CDR3 has 13 amino acids. V dropped 2 bases and J dropped 0 bases, with 4 bases sitting between them. The CDR3 spells CASSPVMNTEAFF. CDR3 coding DNA: TGTGCCAGCTCACCAGTCATGAACACTGAAGCTTTCTTT. Full variable domain (rest looked up from reference TRBV18 and TRBJ1-1): NAGVMQNPRHLVRRRGQEARLRCSPMKGHSHVYWYRQLPEEGLKFMVYLQKENIIDESGMPKERFSAEFPKEGPSILRIQQVVRGDSAAYFCASSPVMNTEAFFGQGTRLTVV.

On this clonotype: A read error is possible here, since a much larger clone lies one base away. The J gene is TRBJ1-6, the V gene TRBV6-1; tentatively, D is TRBD1 (5 bases). Germline V gene sequence: CDR1 MNHNS, CDR2 SASEGT. This CDR3 spans 12 amino acids. The CDR3 sequence is CDSSDGTGPLHF. CDR3 DNA sequence: TGTGACAGCAGTGACGGGACCGGGCCCCTCCACTTT.

There are a few counts of this clonotype. The CDR3 sequence: CASSSTSGRYEQYF. The CDR3, as DNA: TGTGCCAGCAGCTCAACTAGCGGGAGGTACGAGCAGTACTTC. This chain joins TRBV7-2 and TRBJ2-7; 12 bases fit TRBD2. This CDR3 is built from 14 residues. Looked up from germline, CDR1 is SGHTA and CDR2 is FQGNSA. V gave up 4 bases and J gave up 4 bases; unmatched junction bases: 2.

This clonotype has at least ten counts. The rearrangement joins TRBV6-1 to TRBJ2-2, with D possibly being TRBD2 (7 bases). The CDR3 spans 15 residues. With 5 bases removed from V and 6 bases from J, the gap between germline ends came to 16 bases. In germline, CDR1 is MNHNS, CDR2 SASEGT. The CDR3 nucleotides are TGTGCCAGCAGTCCCCGGGGGGCCGTCTCCGGGGAGCTGTTTTTT. This gives the protein CASSPRGAVSGELFF.

This clonotype was seen many times. The CDR3 coding sequence is TGCGCCAGCAGCCAAGCGTCGGGGAAACTGTTTTTT. Translated, it gives CASSQASGKLFF. The chain couples TRBV4-1 to TRBJ1-4; D is unresolved. The germline V and J ends were trimmed by 1 base and 11 bases, with 8 bases remaining between them. CDR3 length equals 12 residues. CDR1 MGHRA and CDR2 YSYEKL come from the germline V gene.

This clonotype was counted many times. The chain recombines TRBV7-2 with TRBJ2-7; 11 bases are a match to TRBD1. This CDR3 contains 15 residues. Per the germline V gene, CDR1 is SGHTA and CDR2 is FQGNSA. V was pared by 5 bases and J by 4 bases, with 7 bases of the junction left unmatched. CDR3 in DNA: TGTGCCAGCAGCCCCCGTGGACAGGGGGCTTACGAGCAGTACTTC. Translation: CASSPRGQGAYEQYF.